Following are 22 T cell receptor beta chains from one sample sequenced in a study of blood T cell repertoires in COVID-19. TCRdb's table, derived via immunoSEQ multiplex PCR, lists solely in-frame clones and lacks some. The data contain roughly 500,000 clones, roughly 89% of them seen just once; the ten biggest clones take up over 0.7%. The sample taken for sequencing was peripheral blood. The receptor set was obtained from a man in his late teens or twenties with COVID-19, enrolled during active disease.

This chain connects TRBV2 to TRBJ2-3; D uncertain. Per the germline V gene, CDR1 is SNHLY and CDR2 is FYNNEI. V lost 4 bases and J lost 2, with 10 bases in between. The CDR3 has 14 amino acids. CDR3 amino acids: CASSVTGFTDTQYF. The CDR3 DNA follows: TGTGCCAGCAGTGTAACGGGTTTCACAGATACGCAGTATTTT.

The chain uses TRBV30 and TRBJ1-5, with TRBD1 as a possible D gene (5 bases). The germline V gene has CDR1 GTSNPN and CDR2 SVGIG (reference sequence). V was shortened by 5 bases and J by 7 bases, with 15 bases between the two germline ends. CDR3 size: 13 residues. CDR3 residues: CAWGGGSGQPQHF. In DNA form, the CDR3 reads TGTGCCTGGGGGGGAGGCAGCGGGCAGCCCCAGCATTTT.

The V and J genes are TRBV7-8 and TRBJ2-3; 7 nucleotides line up with TRBD2. Losses at the gene ends were 1 base for V and 4 bases for J; bases not matched to a gene: 8. Germline CDR1 and CDR2: SGHVS and FQNEAQ. The CDR3 sequence is 16 residues long. The CDR3 protein is CASSLEGGSVADTQYF. The CDR3 DNA reads as TGTGCCAGCAGCTTAGAGGGAGGGAGTGTCGCAGATACGCAGTATTTT.

The J gene is TRBJ1-1, the V gene TRBV14; possible D gene TRBD1, 6 bases. CDR1 SGHDN and CDR2 FVKESK come from the germline V gene. This CDR3 is built from 15 residues. V lost 3 bases and J lost 5, with 16 bases in between. CDR3 DNA: TGTGCCAGCAGCCAGACGCAGGGGTCGGTGACTGAAGCTTTCTTT. It specifies CASSQTQGSVTEAFF.

The CDR3 spells CASSLEGFSWNTIYF. DNA of the CDR3: TGTGCCAGCAGCTTGGAGGGGTTTTCGTGGAACACCATATATTTT. The V call is TRBV5-8, the J call TRBJ1-3, with a possible D match to TRBD1 (5 bases). The ends were cut back, 0 bases at V and 7 bases at J, with 14 bases in the middle. Germline V gene data show CDR1 as SGHTS and CDR2 as YDEGEE. The CDR3 has 15 amino acids. The full variable domain, completed using reference TRBV5-8 and TRBJ1-3, is EAGVTQSPTHLIKTRGQQATLRCSPISGHTSVYWYQQALGLGLQFLLWYDEGEERNRGNFPPRFSGRQFPNYSSELNVNALELEDSALYLCASSLEGFSWNTIYFGEGSWLTVV.

V is TRBV29-1 and J is TRBJ1-2; D ambiguous. Germline loops: CDR1 SQVTM, CDR2 ANQGSEA. This CDR3 has 14 residues. V was pared by 3 bases and J by 2 bases, with 13 bases between. CDR3 DNA sequence: TGCAGCGTTGATGAAACGACCGGGAACTATGGCTACACCTTC. Protein: CSVDETTGNYGYTF.

Here the CDR3 reads CASSTPGRHEQYF. As DNA, the CDR3 is TGTGCCAGCAGCACCCCGGGTCGACACGAGCAGTACTTC. The rearrangement links TRBV11-3 to TRBJ2-7; the D is unclear. Germline V gives CDR1 SGHNT, CDR2 YENEEA. V was pared by 5 bases and J by 5 bases, with 13 bases between. The CDR3 covers 13 residues.

This rearrangement joins TRBV6-5 to TRBJ2-3; 9 positions match TRBD1. This CDR3 comprises 15 residues. CDR1 MNHEY and CDR2 SVGAGI come from the germline V gene. V lost 3 bases and J lost 3; bases outside the gene matches: 4. The CDR3 is CASSYGTGITDTQYF. DNA for the CDR3: TGTGCCAGCAGTTATGGGACAGGGATTACAGATACGCAGTATTTT.

V and J are TRBV13 and TRBJ2-1; maybe TRBD1 (5 bases). Trimming stripped 4 bases from V and 0 bases from J, with 16 bases between. This CDR3 region has 17 residues. Germline values: CDR1 PRHDT, CDR2 FYEKMQ (reference sequence). The chain's CDR3 is CASSYTGHPSSYNEQFF. CDR3 sequence (DNA): TGTGCCAGCAGCTATACAGGCCACCCTAGCTCCTACAATGAGCAGTTCTTC.

The rearrangement joins TRBV7-9 to TRBJ2-7, with a weak D call TRBD1 (7 bases). The CDR3 contains 14 residues. Deletions cut 5 bases from V and 2 bases from J, with 13 bases between. CDR1 is SEHNR, CDR2 FQNEAQ, per germline (reference sequence). The CDR3 sequence: CASSQGGAAYEQYF. In nucleotides, the CDR3 is TGTGCCAGCAGCCAGGGGGGAGCAGCCTACGAGCAGTACTTC.

Details on this clone: Additional DNA sequences in this sample encode the identical CDR3. The rearrangement links TRBV10-2 to TRBJ1-5; D might be TRBD1 (6 bases). Trimming took off 0 bases at V and 4 bases at J, with 7 bases between the two ends. The CDR3 loop spans 14 amino acids. In germline, CDR1 is WSHSY, CDR2 SAAADI. CDR3 region: CASSESGGNQPQHF. The CDR3 region has the DNA TGCGCCAGCAGTGAGTCAGGGGGTAATCAGCCCCAGCATTTT.

This clone was observed once. J is TRBJ2-3 and V is TRBV12-5; possibly TRBD2 for D (5 bases). The CDR3 is made up of 14 amino acids. V was shortened by 4 bases and J by 0 bases, with 8 bases between the two germline ends. The germline V gene encodes CDR1 LGHNT and CDR2 FRNRAP. CDR3 in amino acids: CASGSSGSTDTQYF. CDR3 coding DNA: TGTGCTAGTGGTTCAAGCGGAAGCACAGATACGCAGTATTTT.

V usage is TRBV4-1 and J usage is TRBJ1-3, with no clear D. Looked up from germline, CDR1 is MGHRA and CDR2 is YSYEKL. Trimming pared 5 bases from V and 0 bases from J, leaving 5 bases between. The length of the CDR3 is 13 residues. CDR3 sequence (DNA): TGCGCCAGCAGCTACAGCTCTGGAAACACCATATATTTT. Its translation: CASSYSSGNTIYF.

Points on this clone: Germline and junction disagree at one end, which may indicate a read error. The V call is TRBV18, the J call TRBJ2-2; 7 bases align to TRBD1. Per the germline V gene, CDR1 is KGHSH and CDR2 is LQKENI. The CDR3 length is 16 residues. CDR3 DNA sequence: TGTGCCAGCTCACCGGATCGGACAGGACCCGACGGGCAGCTGTTTTTT. Protein product: CASSPDRTGPDGQLFF.

This chain connects TRBV7-9 to TRBJ2-1; 8 bases are a match to TRBD1. The CDR3 is made up of 15 amino acids. In germline, CDR1 is SEHNR, CDR2 FQNEAQ (reference sequence). Unmatched junction bases numbered 8, after V lost 5 bases and J lost 5 bases. CDR3 loop: CASSLPRTGNNEQFF. The CDR3 nucleotides read TGTGCCAGCAGCCTACCCCGGACAGGGAACAATGAGCAGTTCTTC.

The genes are TRBV5-1 and TRBJ1-6, with 9 bases lining up with TRBD1. The CDR3 is 14 residues long. The V segment lost 3 bases and the J segment 6 bases; nucleotides outside the gene matches: 1. CDR1 and CDR2 (germline): SGHRS, YFSETQ. This CDR3 reads CASSWGQGNSPLHF. CDR3 in DNA: TGCGCCAGCAGCTGGGGACAGGGTAATTCACCCCTCCACTTT.

The chain has TRBV2 and TRBJ2-5; D uncertain. This CDR3 comprises 10 residues. The V end lost 5 bases, the J end lost 9 bases, and 7 bases lay between the germline ends. CDR1 is SNHLY and CDR2 is FYNNEI in the germline V gene. The CDR3: CASSSGAQYF. In DNA, the CDR3 is TGTGCCAGCAGTTCAGGTGCCCAGTACTTC.

The V gene is TRBV6-1, the J gene TRBJ2-1; 9 bases align to TRBD2. The CDR3 sequence is 15 residues long. J lost 4 bases, V lost 3 bases, and 4 bases had no gene match. Germline values: CDR1 MNHNS, CDR2 SASEGT. Here the CDR3 DNA reads TGTGCCAGCAGTGATCTAGCGGGGAGATACAATGAGCAGTTCTTC. Its translation is CASSDLAGRYNEQFF.

The V and J genes are TRBV12-5 and TRBJ2-7; possible D gene TRBD2, 6 bases. The germline V and J ends were trimmed by 3 bases and 1 base, with 10 bases remaining between them. Germline V gene sequence: CDR1 LGHNT, CDR2 FRNRAP. The CDR3 sequence is 14 residues long. In DNA form, the CDR3 reads TGTGCTAGTGGTTTATGGGACTCATCCTACGAGCAGTACTTC. It encodes CASGLWDSSYEQYF.

This chain links TRBV18 with TRBJ1-1, with TRBD1 matching 7 bases. The germline V gene has CDR1 KGHSH and CDR2 LQKENI. The CDR3 runs to 15 residues. V gave up 6 bases and J gave up 1 base; unmatched junction bases: 8. The CDR3 region is CASSRQGQRNTEAFF. The CDR3 DNA reads TGTGCCAGCTCCCGACAGGGACAGAGGAACACTGAAGCTTTCTTT.

V usage is TRBV5-4 and J usage is TRBJ2-1, with 9 bases matching TRBD2. Germline V gene sequence: CDR1 SGHNT, CDR2 YYREEE (reference sequence). Trimming at V came to 4 bases and at J to 6 bases, leaving 5 bases not matched to a gene. This CDR3 is built from 14 residues. The CDR3 reads CASSTGLAPNEQFF. Written as DNA, the CDR3 is TGTGCCAGCAGCACGGGACTAGCCCCCAATGAGCAGTTCTTC.

The chain carries TRBV9 and TRBJ2-7, with a weak D call TRBD2 (6 bases). Germline lookup yields CDR1 SGDLS and CDR2 YYNGEE. Trimming stripped 4 bases from V and 4 bases from J, with 15 bases between. The CDR3 spans 14 residues. For the CDR3, the DNA is TGTGCCAGCAGCCCGACCGTGGGAGGATACGAGCAGTACTTC. Amino acid sequence: CASSPTVGGYEQYF.